These 4 T cell receptor beta chains were all obtained from the same sample, sequenced in a study of T cells in narcolepsy. Profiled with immunoSEQ multiplex PCR; TCRdb holds only in-frame clones, not every one. The data hold 25,000 to 35,000 clones, with more than 65% observed a single time. The specimen was memory (CD45RA-) CD4+ T cells from blood. These receptors originate from a human donor in good health.

The V call is TRBV19, the J call TRBJ1-6; TRBD1 agrees at 7 bases. The CDR3 has 13 residues. CDR1 LNHDA and CDR2 SQIVND come from the germline V gene (reference sequence). The V and J ends lost 8 bases and 8 bases, in that order; junction bases with no gene match: 6. CDR3: CASAPDRDSPLHF. The CDR3 DNA follows: TGTGCCAGTGCCCCAGACAGGGATTCACCCCTCCACTTT.

V usage is TRBV5-5 and J usage is TRBJ2-5; 11 nucleotides line up with TRBD1. Trimming took 2 bases from V and 5 from J; bases not matched to a gene: 8. In germline, CDR1 is SGHKS, CDR2 YYEKEE (reference sequence). This CDR3 contains 16 residues. The CDR3: CASSFTSGQGAETQYF. DNA of the CDR3: TGTGCCAGCAGCTTTACGTCCGGACAGGGGGCGGAGACCCAGTACTTC.

The chain is built from TRBV2 and TRBJ2-3; D gene uncertain. V lost 1 base and J lost 7, with 6 bases in between. There are 12 residues in the CDR3. Germline-derived CDR1 and CDR2 are SNHLY and FYNNEI. In DNA form, the CDR3 reads TGTGCCAGCAGTGAAGGGCGGTATACGCAGTATTTT. Protein product: CASSEGRYTQYF.

V is TRBV11-2 and J is TRBJ2-7; 7 bases map to TRBD1. The CDR3 runs to 15 residues. CDR1 SGHAT and CDR2 FQNNGV come from the germline V gene. V lost 1 base, J lost 4 bases, and 7 bases stayed unmatched. This CDR3 is CASSLGAGGLYEQYF. CDR3 bases: TGTGCCAGCAGCTTAGGGGCAGGGGGATTATACGAGCAGTACTTC.